Below are 29 T cell receptor beta chains sequenced from a single sample in a study of cytomegalovirus exposure and HLA in healthy donors. PCR involved 60 Vbeta and 13 Jbeta primers. Only in-frame clones appear in the TCRdb table, and some are missing; sequencing was by immunoSEQ multiplex PCR. The listing contains 53,000 or so clones. Input material: PBMCs. The receptors stem from a man aged 18 to 29 in good health and CMV-seropositive.

The chain employs TRBV25-1 and TRBJ2-7; 8 bases line up with TRBD1. The germline gives CDR1 MGHDK, CDR2 SYGVNS. The CDR3 runs 12 residues. J was trimmed by 5 bases and V by 5 bases; bases with no gene match: 2. The CDR3 reads CASSMTGDEQYF. CDR3 in DNA: TGTGCCAGCAGTATGACAGGGGACGAGCAGTACTTC.

The chain has TRBV12-5 and TRBJ2-7; 8 bases align to TRBD1. Germline lookup yields CDR1 LGHNT and CDR2 FRNRAP. This CDR3 contains 15 residues. The J segment lost 4 bases and the V segment lost 6 bases, leaving 11 bases of the junction unmatched. The CDR3 DNA follows: TGTGCTAGTGGCTCCACCGGGACAGGCGAGTACGAGCAGTACTTC. It specifies CASGSTGTGEYEQYF.

J is TRBJ1-3 and V is TRBV7-8; D unresolved. Germline CDR1 reads SGHVS; CDR2 reads FQNEAQ. The CDR3 runs 15 residues. Trimming pared 6 bases from V and 0 bases from J, leaving 12 bases between. CDR3 protein: CASSFSGFSGNTIYF. In DNA, the CDR3 is TGTGCCAGCAGTTTCTCCGGTTTCTCTGGAAACACCATATATTTT.

V usage is TRBV30 and J usage is TRBJ1-1, with 7 bases fitting TRBD1. The ends lost 0 bases at V and 10 bases at J; junction bases unmatched: 8. CDR1 GTSNPN and CDR2 SVGIG come from the germline V gene (reference sequence). The CDR3 spans 13 residues. The CDR3 DNA reads TGTGCCTGGAGTGTACCAGGGGGAGTGGGAGCTTTCTTT. Translating it yields CAWSVPGGVGAFF.

V and J are TRBV7-9 and TRBJ2-3, with TRBD2 matching over 8 bases. V was pared by 7 bases and J by 4 bases, with 4 bases of the junction left unmatched. CDR3 length: 13 residues. Germline loops: CDR1 SEHNR, CDR2 FQNEAQ (reference sequence). The CDR3 loop is CASKGLDPDTQYF. CDR3 coding DNA: TGTGCCAGCAAGGGACTAGACCCAGATACGCAGTATTTT. Full variable domain (remainder filled in from reference TRBV7-9 and TRBJ2-3): DTGVSQNPRHKITKRGQNVTFRCDPISEHNRLYWYRQTLGQGPEFLTYFQNEAQLEKSRLLSDRFSAERPKGSFSTLEIQRTEQGDSAMYLCASKGLDPDTQYFGPGTRLTVL.

The chain recombines TRBV7-9 with TRBJ2-5, with 7 bases identical to TRBD1. The germline V gene has CDR1 SEHNR and CDR2 FQNEAQ (reference sequence). The CDR3 has 13 residues. The V and J ends lost 8 bases and 0 bases, in that order; junction bases with no gene match: 3. The DNA for the CDR3 is TGTGCCAGCGAGGGGGCATACCAAGAGACCCAGTACTTC. Its protein product is CASEGAYQETQYF.

The V and J genes are TRBV5-1 and TRBJ2-3, with a tentative D call TRBD1 (6 bases). The germline CDR1 and CDR2 sequences are SGHRS and YFSETQ. CDR3 length: 12 residues. The V end was cut by 5 bases, the J end by 5 bases, with 9 bases between. The CDR3 DNA reads TGCGCCAGCAGTACGACAGGAGATACGCAGTATTTT. This sequence encodes CASSTTGDTQYF. Supplemented by reference TRBV5-1 and TRBJ2-3, the full variable domain reads KAGVTQTPRYLIKTRGQQVTLSCSPISGHRSVSWYQQTPGQGLQFLFEYFSETQRNKGNFPGRFSGRQFSNSRSEMNVSTLELGDSALYLCASSTTGDTQYFGPGTRLTVL.

The V and J genes are TRBV15 and TRBJ1-4; D possibly corresponds to TRBD1 (5 bases). From germline, CDR1 is LNHNV and CDR2 YYDKDF (reference sequence). This CDR3 contains 15 residues. V was clipped by 5 bases and J by 4 bases, with 14 bases between them. Here the CDR3 DNA reads TGTGCCACCAGCGTCGACAGAAAGGTTAATGAAAAACTGTTTTTT. Translated: CATSVDRKVNEKLFF. Combining the CDR3 with reference TRBV15 and TRBJ1-4 gives the whole variable domain DAMVIQNPRYQVTQFGKPVTLSCSQTLNHNVMYWYQQKSSQAPKLLFHYYDKDFNNEADTPDNFQSRRPNTSFCFLDIRSPGLGDTAMYLCATSVDRKVNEKLFFGSGTQLSVL.

Comments on this clone: Other DNA sequences in the sample encode the same CDR3. This sequence joins TRBV7-9 and TRBJ2-1, with 11 nucleotides matching TRBD2. The germline V gene has CDR1 SEHNR and CDR2 FQNEAQ (reference sequence). Losses at the gene ends were 2 bases for V and 7 bases for J; bases not matched to a gene: 4. The CDR3 length is 15 residues. CDR3 bases: TGTGCCAGCAGCTTATCCCTAGCGGGAGGTAATGAGCAGTTCTTC. Translated, it gives CASSLSLAGGNEQFF.

V is TRBV9 and J is TRBJ2-3, with 10 bases identical to TRBD2. There are 17 residues in the CDR3. Germline CDR1 and CDR2: SGDLS and YYNGEE. The V and J ends lost 3 bases and 3 bases, in that order; junction bases with no gene match: 10. The CDR3 DNA follows: TGTGCCAGCAGCGGACTAGCGGGCCTGAGGAGTACAGATACGCAGTATTTT. This sequence encodes CASSGLAGLRSTDTQYF.

The rearrangement uses TRBV11-3 and TRBJ2-7, with a possible D match to TRBD1 (6 bases). Per the germline V gene, CDR1 is SGHNT and CDR2 is YENEEA. The CDR3 covers 14 residues. With 2 bases removed from V and 1 base from J, the gap between germline ends came to 9 bases. DNA of the CDR3: TGTGCCAGCAGCTTATCCCAGGGGTCCTACGAGCAGTACTTC. Translation: CASSLSQGSYEQYF.

The chain combines TRBV7-2 with TRBJ2-5; perhaps TRBD2 as D (6 bases). Germline CDR1 and CDR2: SGHTA and FQGNSA. V was clipped by 0 bases and J by 1 base, with 6 bases between them. This CDR3 is 14 amino acids long. CDR3 DNA sequence: TGTGCCAGCAGCTTAGCCGGGGGCCAAGAGACCCAGTACTTC. Its translation: CASSLAGGQETQYF.

V and J are TRBV19 and TRBJ2-6, with D hard to call. CDR3 size: 15 residues. Germline V gene sequence: CDR1 LNHDA, CDR2 SQIVND (reference sequence). V was shortened by 6 bases and J by 0 bases, with 9 bases between the two germline ends. The CDR3, as DNA: TGTGCCAGTAGCCTCAGAAACTCTGGGGCCAACGTCCTGACTTTC. Protein: CASSLRNSGANVLTF.

This sequence joins TRBV7-6 and TRBJ1-4, with 10 nucleotides matching TRBD1. Germline loops: CDR1 SGHVS, CDR2 FNYEAQ. The V segment lost 5 bases and the J segment 2 bases; nucleotides outside the gene matches: 17. CDR3 length equals 20 residues. The CDR3 reads CASSNRRTGGSHTTNEKLFF. Here the CDR3 DNA reads TGTGCCAGCAGCAACCGCCGGACAGGGGGAAGCCACACGACTAATGAAAAACTGTTTTTT.

The chain combines TRBV2 with TRBJ2-5; 7 positions agree with TRBD1. In germline, CDR1 is SNHLY, CDR2 FYNNEI. Trimming cost V 9 bases and J 2 bases; bases outside gene matches: 9. The CDR3 spans 14 residues. CDR3 in amino acids: CARTGTALQETQYF. The CDR3 coding sequence is TGTGCCAGGACGGGGACAGCCCTTCAAGAGACCCAGTACTTC.

This chain joins TRBV6-1 and TRBJ1-1, with 7 bases that match TRBD1. This CDR3 spans 15 amino acids. The ends lost 5 bases at V and 0 bases at J; junction bases unmatched: 6. Looked up from germline, CDR1 is MNHNS and CDR2 is SASEGT. The CDR3 spells CASSTSGGMNTEAFF. The CDR3 DNA is TGTGCCAGCAGTACCTCAGGGGGTATGAACACTGAAGCTTTCTTT.

V gene TRBV30 combines with J gene TRBJ2-5; unclear D gene. Trimming stripped 5 bases from V and 1 base from J, with 14 bases between. The CDR3 has 14 amino acids. Germline V CDR1 and CDR2: GTSNPN, SVGIG (reference sequence). The CDR3 sequence is CAWSLDNLQETQYF. CDR3 bases: TGTGCCTGGTCCCTCGACAACCTCCAAGAGACCCAGTACTTC.

This chain uses TRBV6-5 with TRBJ2-7, with 7 bases that match TRBD1. CDR1 is MNHEY and CDR2 is SVGAGI in the germline V gene. This CDR3 region has 13 residues. V trimming: 0 bases; J trimming: 5 bases; junction bases outside the gene matches: 1. The CDR3 loop is CASSYSGGHEQYF. The CDR3 DNA reads TGTGCCAGCAGTTACTCAGGGGGCCACGAGCAGTACTTC.

The chain uses TRBV6-5 and TRBJ1-1; 12 bases line up with TRBD1. The CDR3 is 15 residues long. Per germline, CDR1 MNHEY and CDR2 SVGAGI. V was pared by 0 bases and J by 7 bases, with 3 bases of the junction left unmatched. The CDR3 protein is CASSYSGTGGFEAFF. The CDR3 DNA is TGTGCCAGCAGTTACTCCGGGACAGGGGGCTTTGAAGCTTTCTTT.

The V gene is TRBV5-5, the J gene TRBJ2-6, with D tentatively TRBD1 (5 bases). V was cut by 0 bases and J by 0 bases, with 10 bases left in between. Germline V CDR1 and CDR2: SGHKS, YYEKEE (reference sequence). This CDR3 is built from 17 residues. Here the CDR3 reads CASSLGQIPSGANVLTF. Written as DNA, the CDR3 is TGTGCCAGCAGCTTGGGACAGATCCCCTCTGGGGCCAACGTCCTGACTTTC.

The V gene is TRBV7-9, the J gene TRBJ2-7, with 8 bases that match TRBD2. The CDR3 runs 15 residues. The germline V gene has CDR1 SEHNR and CDR2 FQNEAQ (reference sequence). J gave up 5 bases and V 5 bases, and 11 bases lay outside the gene matches. The DNA of the CDR3 is TGTGCCAGCAGCCCTCCTTCGGGGGGGTACCACGAGCAGTACTTC. Translation: CASSPPSGGYHEQYF.

V and J are TRBV5-1 and TRBJ1-4; TRBD1 matches 7 bases. Germline values: CDR1 SGHRS, CDR2 YFSETQ. Unmatched junction bases numbered 10, after V lost 4 bases and J lost 7 bases. This CDR3 is 15 amino acids long. For the CDR3, the DNA is TGCGCCAGCAGCCTCGTGGAGGGGGCAATTGAAAAACTGTTTTTT. Protein sequence: CASSLVEGAIEKLFF.

The V gene is TRBV11-2, the J gene TRBJ2-3; TRBD2 matches 13 bases. The CDR3 contains 17 residues. Germline V lookup: CDR1 SGHAT, CDR2 FQNNGV. Trimming took 8 bases from V and 0 from J; bases not matched to a gene: 8. The CDR3 coding sequence is TGTGCCAGCCTCCGGACTAGCGGGAGTACTAGCACAGATACGCAGTATTTT. Translated, it gives CASLRTSGSTSTDTQYF.

V is TRBV28 and J is TRBJ2-1, with D possibly being TRBD2 (6 bases). This CDR3 has 14 amino acids. Germline CDR1 and CDR2: MDHEN and SYDVKM. The ends were cut back, 6 bases at V and 3 bases at J, with 12 bases in the middle. CDR3 nucleotides: TGTGCCAGCAGGGAGGGGACGGACTACAATGAGCAGTTCTTC. It codes for CASREGTDYNEQFF.

This chain uses TRBV11-2 with TRBJ2-5; 9 bases agree with TRBD2. Germline V gene lookup returns CDR1 SGHAT and CDR2 FQNNGV. This CDR3 is 15 amino acids long. With V trimmed by 5 bases and J by 6 bases, 10 bases remained unmatched. The CDR3 here is CASSPLAGDGKTQYF. In nucleotides, the CDR3 is TGTGCCAGCAGCCCCTTAGCGGGAGACGGGAAGACCCAGTACTTC.

This chain uses TRBV29-1 with TRBJ2-2; the D gene is possibly TRBD2 (5 bases). The CDR3 has 11 amino acids. Germline V gene sequence: CDR1 SQVTM, CDR2 ANQGSEA. The V gene lost 4 bases and the J gene lost 5 bases, with 5 bases spanning the gap. The CDR3 region is CSVVATGELFF. The CDR3 bases are TGCAGCGTTGTAGCGACCGGGGAGCTGTTTTTT.

This chain connects TRBV9 to TRBJ1-6; D is uncertain. Germline CDR1 reads SGDLS; CDR2 reads YYNGEE. V was clipped by 4 bases and J by 5 bases, with 10 bases between them. The CDR3 runs to 14 residues. In DNA, the CDR3 is TGTGCCAGCAGCTACCGGGTCGATAATTCACCCCTCCACTTT. Translating it yields CASSYRVDNSPLHF.

The rearrangement joins TRBV6-1 to TRBJ2-7; 10 positions agree with TRBD2. V shed 0 bases, J shed 4 bases, and the junction held 6 bases outside the gene matches. Germline-derived CDR1 and CDR2 are MNHNS and SASEGT. This CDR3 has 16 residues. Here the CDR3 reads CASSEASGRAGYEQYF. The CDR3 DNA reads as TGTGCCAGCAGTGAAGCGAGCGGGAGGGCAGGATACGAGCAGTACTTC.

The rearrangement joins TRBV11-3 to TRBJ1-2, with D possibly being TRBD1 (6 bases). Per the germline V gene, CDR1 is SGHNT and CDR2 is YENEEA. Trimming took off 5 bases at V and 7 bases at J, with 14 bases between the two ends. The CDR3 has 13 amino acids. The CDR3 loop is CASSPQGHLGYTF. The CDR3, as DNA: TGTGCCAGCAGCCCCCAGGGACACCTTGGCTACACCTTC.